Sequencing of this T cell receptor (beta chain) was carried out in a study of T cell repertoires in cytomegalovirus infection. Study details: Public TCR beta signature analysis indicated the presence of both CMV infection and matching HLA type. Overall study results and limits: Pooled public TCR beta family frequency picked out CMV carriers with the relevant HLA. It was HLA-C-restricted CMV-specific TCR beta clonotypes that dominated the response ex vivo.

As for this clonotype: The antigen is unknown.

MiXCR, run by TCRdb on the reads, gives a single entry per CDR3 protein. The data contain around 320,000 distinct CDR3 sequences, more than 8% of them singletons. This receptor was taken from a human donor in good health (CMV status not recorded). Some clones in this sample may be carry-over from other donors' samples. The sequenced material came from PBMCs.

The CDR3 region has the DNA TGTGCCAGCAAAACGAACTACGAGCAGTACTTC. Its protein product is CASKTNYEQYF. This chain links TRBV7-4 with TRBJ2-7; no definite D call. The CDR3 extends over 11 amino acids. Germline assignment: CDR1 SGHVT and CDR2 SQSDAQ. Trimming stripped 7 bases from V and 3 bases from J, with 7 bases between.